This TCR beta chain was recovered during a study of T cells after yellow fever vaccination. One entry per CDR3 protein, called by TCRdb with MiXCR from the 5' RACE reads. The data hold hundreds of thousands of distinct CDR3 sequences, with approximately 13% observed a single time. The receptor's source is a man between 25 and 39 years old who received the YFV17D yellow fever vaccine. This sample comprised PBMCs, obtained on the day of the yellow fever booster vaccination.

The CDR3 protein is CSVSPRWFASRGTQYF. The CDR3 DNA is TGCAGTGTTTCCCCGAGGTGGTTTGCTTCCCGGGGTACGCAGTATTTT. The chain employs TRBV20-1 and TRBJ2-3; D possibly corresponds to TRBD2 (5 bases). Germline CDR1 is DFQATT and CDR2 is SNEGSKA (reference sequence). V gave up 7 bases and J gave up 8 bases, with 28 bases separating them. The CDR3 sequence is 16 residues long.